A single sample gave rise to the 19 T cell receptor beta chains below, sequenced in a study of cytomegalovirus exposure and HLA in healthy donors. The PCR made use of 60 Vbeta and 13 Jbeta primers. Repertoires were generated with immunoSEQ multiplex PCR, while TCRdb's copy carries only in-frame clones and drops some. The data contain 150,000 to 200,000 clones, over 75% of them singletons. The sample comprised PBMCs. The receptors derive from a female donor in good health and CMV-seronegative.

The V gene is TRBV30, the J gene TRBJ1-1; D is undetermined. Germline values: CDR1 GTSNPN, CDR2 SVGIG (reference sequence). The V end lost 3 bases, the J end lost 0 bases, and 5 bases lay between the germline ends. This CDR3 spans 12 amino acids. The CDR3: CAWRAMNTEAFF. In DNA form, the CDR3 reads TGTGCCTGGAGAGCGATGAACACTGAAGCTTTCTTT.

The genes are TRBV6-4 and TRBJ1-1; TRBD1 aligns across 8 bases. Trimming cost V 6 bases and J 2 bases; bases outside gene matches: 5. CDR1 MRHNA and CDR2 SNTAGT come from the germline V gene. CDR3 size: 14 residues. The CDR3 region is CASRGGQGNTEAFF. The CDR3 DNA sequence: TGTGCCAGCAGAGGCGGACAGGGTAACACTGAAGCTTTCTTT.

This chain connects TRBV5-1 to TRBJ2-7; D remains ambiguous. V lost 5 bases and J lost 4, with 13 bases in between. Looked up from germline, CDR1 is SGHRS and CDR2 is YFSETQ. The CDR3 is 13 amino acids. In DNA, the CDR3 is TGCGCCAGCAGTCTAGTCGTCGGGTACGAGCAGTACTTC. The encoded protein is CASSLVVGYEQYF.

The chain couples TRBV19 to TRBJ2-1; D perhaps matches TRBD2 (6 bases). The length of the CDR3 is 15 residues. V lost 4 bases and J 2 bases, leaving 12 bases between the germline ends. The germline V gene has CDR1 LNHDA and CDR2 SQIVND (reference sequence). The CDR3 region is CASSSRELTYNEQFF. CDR3 DNA sequence: TGTGCCAGTAGTAGTCGGGAGCTGACCTACAATGAGCAGTTCTTC.

The V and J genes are TRBV7-3 and TRBJ2-1; 7 nucleotides align to TRBD1. Germline V lookup: CDR1 SGHTA, CDR2 FQGTGA. CDR3 length equals 16 residues. With V trimmed by 5 bases and J by 4 bases, 11 bases remained unmatched. The CDR3 region has the DNA TGTGCCAGCAGCCCCTTTCACACACAGGGGTACAATGAGCAGTTCTTC. Translating gives CASSPFHTQGYNEQFF.

The genes are TRBV18 and TRBJ1-6; 9 nucleotides align to TRBD1. Germline trimming cut 4 bases from V and 5 bases from J; bases unmatched to any gene: 9. This CDR3 region has 17 residues. CDR1 is KGHSH, CDR2 LQKENI, per germline. The CDR3: CASSQNTGGANNSPLHF. CDR3 DNA sequence: TGTGCCAGCTCACAGAACACAGGGGGCGCAAATAATTCACCCCTCCACTTT.

This clone was counted only a few times. CDR3 nucleotide sequence: TGTGCCTACTACAGGGGTCCTACTGAAGCTTTCTTT. Its translation: CAYYRGPTEAFF. J is TRBJ1-1 and V is TRBV30, with TRBD1 matching 7 bases. This CDR3 has 12 residues. V lost 7 bases, J lost 5 bases, and 7 bases stayed unmatched. Germline V gene data show CDR1 as GTSNPN and CDR2 as SVGIG (reference sequence).

The CDR3 region has the DNA TGTGCCAGCAGCTTAAGGGGGAGGGGGTACAATGAGCAGTTCTTC. Translation gives CASSLRGRGYNEQFF. The rearrangement joins TRBV7-8 to TRBJ2-1; TRBD2 is a possible D gene (7 bases). Germline CDR1 and CDR2: SGHVS and FQNEAQ. V lost 2 bases and J lost 4, with 12 bases in between. The CDR3 is made up of 15 amino acids.

The J gene is TRBJ1-1, the V gene TRBV19, with TRBD1 identical over 10 bases. CDR1 and CDR2 from the germline V gene are LNHDA and SQIVND (reference sequence). V shed 9 bases and J 4 bases; nucleotides not matched to a gene: 5. The CDR3 has 13 residues. CDR3 in DNA: TGTGCCAGCTGGGACAGGGGCCCCACTGAAGCTTTCTTT. Protein sequence: CASWDRGPTEAFF.

This chain uses TRBV7-9 with TRBJ1-4, with 7 bases that match TRBD1. This CDR3 contains 14 residues. Germline V gives CDR1 SEHNR, CDR2 FQNEAQ (reference sequence). With 9 bases clipped from V and 7 bases from J, the junction kept 11 bases outside the gene matches. The CDR3 here is CASLRQGSSEKLFF. CDR3 DNA sequence: TGTGCCAGTCTAAGACAGGGCTCAAGTGAAAAACTGTTTTTT.

This clone has a handful of counts. This chain links TRBV5-4 with TRBJ2-7; TRBD1 might be the D (5 bases). The CDR3 is 15 amino acids. Trimming left V 4 bases short and J 5 bases short, with 19 bases between. CDR1 is SGHNT and CDR2 is YYREEE in the germline V gene (reference sequence). CDR3 sequence reads: CASSPDPYPGNEQYF. DNA for the CDR3: TGTGCCAGCAGCCCGGACCCCTACCCAGGGAACGAGCAGTACTTC. The full variable domain, completed using reference TRBV5-4 and TRBJ2-7, is ETGVTQSPTHLIKTRGQQVTLRCSSQSGHNTVSWYQQALGQGPQFIFQYYREEENGRGNFPPRFSGLQFPNYSSELNVNALELDDSALYLCASSPDPYPGNEQYFGPGTRLTVT.

The gene calls are TRBV5-1 and TRBJ2-1, with 8 bases matching TRBD2. With V trimmed by 4 bases and J by 9 bases, 18 bases remained unmatched. The CDR3 totals 17 residues. Looked up from germline, CDR1 is SGHRS and CDR2 is YFSETQ. The CDR3 bases are TGCGCCAGCAGCCCTGGAGGGGGACTAGGGGGTCGAGGTGAGCAGTTCTTC. Translating it yields CASSPGGGLGGRGEQFF.

The rearrangement uses TRBV6-6 and TRBJ1-1, with 7 bases aligning to TRBD1. This CDR3 is 15 amino acids long. Per the germline V gene, CDR1 is MNHNY and CDR2 is SVGAGI (reference sequence). The V segment lost 7 bases and the J segment 1 base; nucleotides outside the gene matches: 9. CDR3: CASTETGATNTEAFF. CDR3 nucleotides: TGTGCCAGCACCGAAACAGGGGCCACGAACACTGAAGCTTTCTTT.

The chain combines TRBV19 with TRBJ2-7, with D tentatively TRBD1 (6 bases). V gave up 4 bases and J gave up 0 bases, with 10 bases separating them. There are 14 residues in the CDR3. The germline V gene encodes CDR1 LNHDA and CDR2 SQIVND (reference sequence). CDR3 bases: TGTGCCAGTAGTACCTCAGGGGCCTCCTACGAGCAGTACTTC. Amino acid sequence: CASSTSGASYEQYF. Combining the CDR3 with reference TRBV19 and TRBJ2-7 gives the whole variable domain DGGITQSPKYLFRKEGQNVTLSCEQNLNHDAMYWYRQDPGQGLRLIYYSQIVNDFQKGDIAEGYSVSREKKESFPLTVTSAQKNPTAFYLCASSTSGASYEQYFGPGTRLTVT.

V and J are TRBV7-6 and TRBJ2-5; weak D call: TRBD2 (5 bases). V was trimmed by 5 bases and J by 7 bases, leaving 20 bases between them. The CDR3 extends over 15 amino acids. The V gene's germline CDR1 is SGHVS and CDR2 FNYEAQ. CDR3 sequence reads: CASSPRRGPGATQYF. CDR3 DNA sequence: TGTGCCAGCAGCCCCCGTAGAGGGCCCGGTGCGACCCAGTACTTC.

This sequence joins TRBV27 and TRBJ2-3, with 8 bases identical to TRBD1. The CDR3 has 15 residues. V dropped 3 bases and J dropped 2; count of bases not matched to a gene: 4. In germline, CDR1 is MNHEY, CDR2 SMNVEV (reference sequence). The CDR3 DNA reads TGTGCCAGCAGTTTTCGGACAGGGTACACAGATACGCAGTATTTT. The encoded protein is CASSFRTGYTDTQYF.

This chain uses TRBV2 with TRBJ2-5; D perhaps matches TRBD2 (5 bases). CDR3 length: 14 residues. The V and J ends lost 0 bases and 2 bases respectively, with 7 bases between them. CDR1 SNHLY and CDR2 FYNNEI come from the germline V gene. The CDR3 reads CASSEARGQETQYF. The DNA of the CDR3 is TGTGCCAGCAGTGAAGCACGGGGACAAGAGACCCAGTACTTC.

This chain links TRBV2 with TRBJ1-3; D is perhaps TRBD1 (6 bases). The CDR3 consists of 15 residues. Trimming shortened V by 5 bases and J by 4 bases, and 15 bases separated the two germline ends. Germline CDR1 and CDR2: SNHLY and FYNNEI. CDR3 sequence: CASSLGGGPGNTIYF. DNA for the CDR3: TGTGCCAGCAGTTTGGGAGGGGGGCCAGGAAACACCATATATTTT.

J is TRBJ1-2 and V is TRBV2; TRBD1 matches 10 bases. The CDR3 has 13 amino acids. The trim removed 9 bases at V and 1 base at J, leaving 2 bases unmatched. Germline V gene lookup returns CDR1 SNHLY and CDR2 FYNNEI. The CDR3 protein is CARRDRGNYGYTF. CDR3 coding DNA: TGTGCCAGACGGGACAGGGGTAACTATGGCTACACCTTC.